This is a list of T cell receptor beta chains from one sample in a study of PD-1 blockade in classical Hodgkin lymphoma. The protocol was immunoSEQ multiplex PCR, while the TCRdb copy is restricted to in-frame clones and leaves out a portion. The top ten hold roughly 2.8% of the sample, which has some 96,000 clones, around 90% seen once. Specimen: peripheral blood mononuclear cells (PBMCs), collected at baseline. The receptor source for this set is a human donor with classical Hodgkin lymphoma. Each CDR3 is given with its conserved first and last residue. A D gene is named only where the DNA matches it firmly. Clone size, where shown, is once, few, many, or a class for clones that have expanded.

v_call: TRBV29-1
d_call: .
clone_size: .
j_call: TRBJ1-1
cdr3_aa: CSALGRNTEAFF
cdr3_nt: TGCAGCGCCCTGGGGAGGAACACTGAAGCTTTCTTT

v_call: TRBV6-6
d_call: TRBD1
clone_size: .
j_call: TRBJ1-5
cdr3_aa: CASRQGAYQPQHF
cdr3_nt: TGTGCCAGCAGGCAGGGGGCTTATCAGCCCCAGCATTTT

v_call: TRBV28
d_call: TRBD2
clone_size: .
j_call: TRBJ2-7
cdr3_aa: CASSLGGWLAGGPENEQYF
cdr3_nt: TGTGCCAGCAGTTTAGGGGGGTGGCTAGCGGGAGGGCCTGAGAACGAGCAGTACTTC

v_call: TRBV9
d_call: TRBD1
clone_size: .
j_call: TRBJ2-7
cdr3_aa: CASSVGDRVYEQYF
cdr3_nt: TGTGCCAGCAGCGTAGGGGACAGGGTCTACGAGCAGTACTTC

v_call: TRBV5-6
d_call: TRBD1
clone_size: .
j_call: TRBJ1-1
cdr3_aa: CASSPRDRLNTEAFF
cdr3_nt: TGTGCCAGCAGCCCTCGGGACAGACTGAACACTGAAGCTTTCTTT

v_call: TRBV6-1
d_call: TRBD1
clone_size: .
j_call: TRBJ2-1
cdr3_aa: CASRAPGGPYNEQFF
cdr3_nt: TGTGCCAGCAGAGCCCCAGGGGGCCCCTACAATGAGCAGTTCTTC

v_call: TRBV5-1
d_call: .
clone_size: .
j_call: TRBJ2-3
cdr3_aa: CASSQAGSTDTQYF
cdr3_nt: TGCGCCAGCAGCCAAGCGGGTAGCACAGATACGCAGTATTTT

v_call: TRBV28
d_call: TRBD2
clone_size: .
j_call: TRBJ2-2
cdr3_aa: CASSSGGRDTGELFF
cdr3_nt: TGTGCCAGCAGTTCTGGGGGGAGGGACACCGGGGAGCTGTTTTTT

v_call: TRBV28
d_call: .
clone_size: .
j_call: TRBJ2-7
cdr3_aa: CASSLLQAGNYEQYF
cdr3_nt: TGTGCCAGCAGTTTATTACAGGCCGGGAACTACGAGCAGTACTTC

v_call: TRBV29-1
d_call: TRBD2
clone_size: .
j_call: TRBJ2-3
cdr3_aa: CSVEGGLAGARTQYF
cdr3_nt: TGCAGCGTTGAAGGAGGACTAGCGGGAGCTAGAACGCAGTATTTT

v_call: TRBV30
d_call: .
clone_size: .
j_call: TRBJ2-3
cdr3_aa: CAWSGLPGDTQYF
cdr3_nt: TGTGCCTGGAGTGGTCTCCCCGGAGATACGCAGTATTTT

v_call: TRBV10-3
d_call: TRBD2
clone_size: .
j_call: TRBJ2-1
cdr3_aa: CAIKGLAGDRDEQFF
cdr3_nt: TGTGCCATAAAGGGACTAGCGGGAGATCGGGATGAGCAGTTCTTC

v_call: TRBV10-2
d_call: TRBD1
clone_size: .
j_call: TRBJ2-7
cdr3_aa: CASSGDSSYEQYF
cdr3_nt: TGCGCCAGCAGTGGGGACAGCTCCTACGAGCAGTACTTC

v_call: TRBV11-3
d_call: .
clone_size: .
j_call: TRBJ2-3
cdr3_aa: CASSSDGLTDTQYF
cdr3_nt: TGTGCCAGCAGCTCGGATGGGCTTACAGATACGCAGTATTTT

v_call: TRBV12-5
d_call: .
clone_size: .
j_call: TRBJ1-3
cdr3_aa: CASGLGTSSGNTIYF
cdr3_nt: TGTGCTAGTGGTTTGGGTACAAGCTCTGGAAACACCATATATTTT

v_call: TRBV18
d_call: .
clone_size: .
j_call: TRBJ2-7
cdr3_aa: CASSLSSEPYEQYF
cdr3_nt: TGTGCCAGCTCACTAAGCTCTGAGCCCTACGAGCAGTACTTC

v_call: TRBV10-1
d_call: TRBD1
clone_size: .
j_call: TRBJ1-1
cdr3_aa: CASSGEGTAAFF
cdr3_nt: TGCGCCAGCAGTGGCGAGGGGACAGCGGCCTTCTTT

v_call: TRBV30
d_call: .
clone_size: .
j_call: TRBJ1-1
cdr3_aa: CAWSVRIEAFF
cdr3_nt: TGTGCCTGGAGTGTTAGGATTGAAGCTTTCTTT

v_call: TRBV6-4
d_call: TRBD2
clone_size: .
j_call: TRBJ2-3
cdr3_aa: CATSGTSGSTDTQYF
cdr3_nt: TGTGCCACATCCGGGACTAGCGGGAGCACAGATACGCAGTATTTT

v_call: TRBV27
d_call: .
clone_size: once
j_call: TRBJ2-3
cdr3_aa: CASHPRGPDTQYF
cdr3_nt: TGTGCCAGCCACCCTCGGGGGCCAGATACGCAGTATTTT

v_call: TRBV6-1
d_call: TRBD1
clone_size: .
j_call: TRBJ1-1
cdr3_aa: CASSAGLRTGNTEAFF
cdr3_nt: TGTGCCAGCAGTGCCGGACTTCGGACAGGGAACACTGAAGCTTTCTTT

v_call: TRBV5-6
d_call: .
clone_size: once
j_call: TRBJ2-1
cdr3_aa: CASSLPAYNEQFF
cdr3_nt: TGTGCCAGCAGCTTGCCAGCGTACAATGAGCAGTTCTTC

v_call: TRBV10-2
d_call: TRBD1
clone_size: .
j_call: TRBJ2-2
cdr3_aa: CASSAVAGQGWAGELFF
cdr3_nt: TGCGCCAGCAGCGCCGTTGCTGGACAGGGATGGGCCGGGGAGCTGTTTTTT

v_call: TRBV5-5
d_call: TRBD1
clone_size: .
j_call: TRBJ2-7
cdr3_aa: CASSLERKTGAGPYEQYF
cdr3_nt: TGTGCCAGCAGCTTGGAAAGGAAAACAGGGGCCGGTCCCTACGAGCAGTACTTC

v_call: TRBV6-5
d_call: .
clone_size: few
j_call: TRBJ2-7
cdr3_aa: CASSPGWRNAYEQYF
cdr3_nt: TGTGCCAGCAGTCCCGGGTGGAGGAATGCCTACGAGCAGTACTTC

v_call: TRBV4-1
d_call: TRBD1
clone_size: few
j_call: TRBJ1-5
cdr3_aa: CASRPIGQGNQPQHF
cdr3_nt: TGCGCCAGCAGACCCATTGGACAGGGAAATCAGCCCCAGCATTTT

v_call: TRBV6-6
d_call: .
clone_size: once
j_call: TRBJ1-5
cdr3_aa: CASSYGDGNQPQHF
cdr3_nt: TGTGCCAGCAGTTACGGGGACGGTAATCAGCCCCAGCATTTT

v_call: TRBV9
d_call: TRBD1
clone_size: .
j_call: TRBJ1-1
cdr3_aa: CASSASTGEGTEAFF
cdr3_nt: TGTGCCAGCAGCGCGTCGACAGGGGAAGGCACTGAAGCTTTCTTT

v_call: TRBV5-1
d_call: TRBD1
clone_size: .
j_call: TRBJ1-1
cdr3_aa: CASSFGQGDTEAFF
cdr3_nt: TGCGCCAGCAGCTTCGGACAGGGAGACACTGAAGCTTTCTTT

v_call: TRBV11-2
d_call: .
clone_size: .
j_call: TRBJ1-1
cdr3_aa: CASSLLGARTEAFF
cdr3_nt: TGTGCCAGCAGCTTATTGGGGGCGCGAACTGAAGCTTTCTTT

v_call: TRBV11-2
d_call: TRBD2
clone_size: .
j_call: TRBJ2-2
cdr3_aa: CASRGSVGGRVTGELFF
cdr3_nt: TGTGCCAGCAGGGGATCCGTAGGAGGGAGGGTTACCGGGGAGCTGTTTTTT

v_call: TRBV7-9
d_call: .
clone_size: .
j_call: TRBJ1-1
cdr3_aa: CASSSTGQGRAEAFF
cdr3_nt: TGTGCCAGCAGCTCGACAGGTCAGGGTCGCGCTGAAGCTTTCTTT

v_call: TRBV11-2
d_call: TRBD1
clone_size: .
j_call: TRBJ2-3
cdr3_aa: CASSLRGRLTDTQYF
cdr3_nt: TGTGCCAGCAGCTTAAGGGGGCGGTTGACAGATACGCAGTATTTT

v_call: TRBV5-1
d_call: .
clone_size: .
j_call: TRBJ1-4
cdr3_aa: CASSLGRVAYNEKLFF
cdr3_nt: TGCGCCAGCAGCTTGGGGAGGGTCGCATATAATGAAAAACTGTTTTTT

v_call: TRBV6-1
d_call: .
clone_size: .
j_call: TRBJ2-3
cdr3_aa: CASRKRGTDTQYF
cdr3_nt: TGTGCCAGCAGGAAGAGAGGCACAGATACGCAGTATTTT

v_call: TRBV11-3
d_call: .
clone_size: .
j_call: TRBJ1-1
cdr3_aa: CASSWGQDTEAFF
cdr3_nt: TGTGCCAGCAGCTGGGGGCAGGACACTGAAGCTTTCTTT

v_call: TRBV6-5
d_call: .
clone_size: .
j_call: TRBJ2-7
cdr3_aa: CASSYGTRAYEQYF
cdr3_nt: TGTGCCAGCAGTTACGGGACACGAGCATACGAGCAGTACTTC

v_call: TRBV6-5
d_call: .
clone_size: few
j_call: TRBJ1-2
cdr3_aa: CASSVDANYGYTF
cdr3_nt: TGTGCCAGCTCAGTGGACGCTAACTATGGCTACACCTTC

v_call: TRBV29-1
d_call: TRBD1
clone_size: .
j_call: TRBJ1-1
cdr3_aa: CSGGATGVRTEAFF
cdr3_nt: TGCAGCGGAGGGGCGACAGGGGTTCGCACTGAAGCTTTCTTT

v_call: TRBV7-3
d_call: .
clone_size: .
j_call: TRBJ2-3
cdr3_aa: CASSFLGTDTQYF
cdr3_nt: TGTGCCAGCAGCTTCTTAGGGACAGATACGCAGTATTTT

v_call: TRBV7-9
d_call: .
clone_size: once
j_call: TRBJ1-2
cdr3_aa: CASSFIVKGSYGYTF
cdr3_nt: TGTGCCAGCAGCTTTATTGTGAAGGGGAGCTATGGCTACACCTTC

v_call: TRBV23-1
d_call: .
clone_size: .
j_call: TRBJ2-3
cdr3_aa: CASSQSNSRTDTQYF
cdr3_nt: TGCGCCAGCAGTCAATCCAACAGCCGCACAGATACGCAGTATTTT

v_call: TRBV10-1
d_call: TRBD2
clone_size: .
j_call: TRBJ2-5
cdr3_aa: CASSETTAGAQYF
cdr3_nt: TGCGCCAGCAGTGAGACGACCGCGGGGGCCCAGTACTTC

v_call: TRBV5-6
d_call: .
clone_size: .
j_call: TRBJ2-4
cdr3_aa: CASSPGTQNIQYF
cdr3_nt: TGTGCCAGCAGCCCCGGCACCCAAAACATTCAGTACTTC

v_call: TRBV19
d_call: .
clone_size: .
j_call: TRBJ1-4
cdr3_aa: CASSIGGSQLFF
cdr3_nt: TGTGCCAGTAGTATAGGCGGGAGCCAACTGTTTTTT

v_call: TRBV7-6
d_call: .
clone_size: .
j_call: TRBJ1-1
cdr3_aa: CASNPTEAFF
cdr3_nt: TGTGCCAGCAACCCGACTGAAGCTTTCTTT

v_call: TRBV6-5
d_call: .
clone_size: .
j_call: TRBJ2-5
cdr3_aa: CASSYLGLQETQYF
cdr3_nt: TGTGCCAGCAGTTACCTAGGGCTCCAAGAGACCCAGTACTTC

v_call: TRBV2
d_call: .
clone_size: .
j_call: TRBJ1-5
cdr3_aa: CASTIYNQPQHF
cdr3_nt: TGTGCCAGCACAATCTACAATCAGCCCCAGCATTTT

v_call: TRBV7-2
d_call: TRBD2
clone_size: .
j_call: TRBJ2-2
cdr3_aa: CASSFISTSGRAGELFF
cdr3_nt: TGTGCCAGCAGCTTTATATCGACTAGCGGGAGGGCCGGGGAGCTGTTTTTT

v_call: TRBV2
d_call: TRBD1
clone_size: .
j_call: TRBJ2-6
cdr3_aa: CASSVEGALTGANVLTF
cdr3_nt: TGTGCCAGCAGTGTTGAGGGGGCGCTTACTGGGGCCAACGTCCTGACTTTC

v_call: TRBV7-8
d_call: .
clone_size: .
j_call: TRBJ1-4
cdr3_aa: CASSLGGGQATNEKLFF
cdr3_nt: TGTGCCAGCAGCTTAGGTGGGGGGCAAGCAACTAATGAAAAACTGTTTTTT

v_call: TRBV6-5
d_call: .
clone_size: .
j_call: TRBJ1-2
cdr3_aa: CASSYGNYGYTF
cdr3_nt: TGTGCCAGCAGTTACGGGAACTATGGCTACACCTTC

v_call: TRBV5-4
d_call: .
clone_size: .
j_call: TRBJ1-5
cdr3_aa: CASSLGGQVGNQPQHF
cdr3_nt: TGTGCCAGCAGCTTGGGGGGTCAGGTCGGCAATCAGCCCCAGCATTTT

v_call: TRBV5-1
d_call: TRBD2
clone_size: .
j_call: TRBJ2-7
cdr3_aa: CASSLALAGGRGYEQYF
cdr3_nt: TGCGCCAGCAGCTTGGCCCTAGCGGGAGGAAGGGGCTACGAGCAGTACTTC

v_call: TRBV5-6
d_call: .
clone_size: .
j_call: TRBJ1-4
cdr3_aa: CASSLTTGMDEKLFF
cdr3_nt: TGTGCCAGCAGCTTGACCACAGGGATGGATGAAAAACTGTTTTTT

v_call: TRBV2
d_call: .
clone_size: once
j_call: TRBJ1-1
cdr3_aa: CASSDFSGPNTEAFF
cdr3_nt: TGTGCCAGCAGTGATTTTTCAGGGCCCAACACTGAAGCTTTCTTT

v_call: TRBV7-2
d_call: TRBD1
clone_size: .
j_call: TRBJ2-7
cdr3_aa: CASTPHGQGGEQYF
cdr3_nt: TGTGCCAGCACCCCTCATGGACAGGGTGGAGAGCAGTACTTC

v_call: TRBV5-4
d_call: TRBD2
clone_size: .
j_call: TRBJ2-1
cdr3_aa: CASSLPSGWDGEQFF
cdr3_nt: TGTGCCAGCAGCTTACCTAGCGGTTGGGACGGTGAGCAGTTCTTC

v_call: TRBV6-1
d_call: .
clone_size: .
j_call: TRBJ1-1
cdr3_aa: CASSDQGTEAFF
cdr3_nt: TGTGCCAGCAGTGACCAGGGTACTGAAGCTTTCTTT

v_call: TRBV10-1
d_call: TRBD1
clone_size: .
j_call: TRBJ2-7
cdr3_aa: CASSSDRGWNEQYF
cdr3_nt: TGCGCCAGCAGTTCGGACAGGGGGTGGAACGAGCAGTACTTC